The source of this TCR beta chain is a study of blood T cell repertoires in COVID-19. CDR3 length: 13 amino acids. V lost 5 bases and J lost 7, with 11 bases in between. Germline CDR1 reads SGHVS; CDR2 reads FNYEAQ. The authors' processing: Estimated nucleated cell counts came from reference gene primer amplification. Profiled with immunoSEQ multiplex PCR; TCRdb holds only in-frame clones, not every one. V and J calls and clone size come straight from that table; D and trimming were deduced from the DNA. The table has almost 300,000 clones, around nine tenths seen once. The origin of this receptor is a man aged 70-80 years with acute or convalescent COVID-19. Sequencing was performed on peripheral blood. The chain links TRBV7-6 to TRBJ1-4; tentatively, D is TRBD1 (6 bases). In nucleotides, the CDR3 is TGTGCCAGCAGCCGGGCAGGGGTTGAAAAACTGTTTTTT. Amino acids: CASSRAGVEKLFF.